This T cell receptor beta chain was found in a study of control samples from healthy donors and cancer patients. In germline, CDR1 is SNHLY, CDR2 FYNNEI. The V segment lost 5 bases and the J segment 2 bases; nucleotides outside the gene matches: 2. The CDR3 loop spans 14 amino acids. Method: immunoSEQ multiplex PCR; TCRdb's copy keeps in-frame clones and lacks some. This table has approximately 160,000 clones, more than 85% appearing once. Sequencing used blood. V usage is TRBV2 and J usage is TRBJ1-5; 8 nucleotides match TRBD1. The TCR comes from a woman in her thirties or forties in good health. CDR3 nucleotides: TGTGCCAGCAGTCAGACAGGGGGCAATCAGCCCCAGCATTTT. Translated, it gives CASSQTGGNQPQHF.